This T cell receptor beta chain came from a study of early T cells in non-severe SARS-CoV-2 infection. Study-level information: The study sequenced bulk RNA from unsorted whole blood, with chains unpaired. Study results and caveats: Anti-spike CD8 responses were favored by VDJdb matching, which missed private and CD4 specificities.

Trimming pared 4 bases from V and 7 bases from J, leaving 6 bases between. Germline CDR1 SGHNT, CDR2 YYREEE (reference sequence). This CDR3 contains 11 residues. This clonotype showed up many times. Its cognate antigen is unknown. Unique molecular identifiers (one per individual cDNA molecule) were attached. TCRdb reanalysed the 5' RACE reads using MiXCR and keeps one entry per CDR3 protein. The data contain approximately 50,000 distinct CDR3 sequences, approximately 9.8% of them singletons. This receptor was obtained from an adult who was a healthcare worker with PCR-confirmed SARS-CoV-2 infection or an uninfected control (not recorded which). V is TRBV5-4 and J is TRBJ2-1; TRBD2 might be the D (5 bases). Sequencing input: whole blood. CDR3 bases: TGTGCCAGCAGCGGCGGGAATGAGCAGTTCTTC. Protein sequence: CASSGGNEQFF.